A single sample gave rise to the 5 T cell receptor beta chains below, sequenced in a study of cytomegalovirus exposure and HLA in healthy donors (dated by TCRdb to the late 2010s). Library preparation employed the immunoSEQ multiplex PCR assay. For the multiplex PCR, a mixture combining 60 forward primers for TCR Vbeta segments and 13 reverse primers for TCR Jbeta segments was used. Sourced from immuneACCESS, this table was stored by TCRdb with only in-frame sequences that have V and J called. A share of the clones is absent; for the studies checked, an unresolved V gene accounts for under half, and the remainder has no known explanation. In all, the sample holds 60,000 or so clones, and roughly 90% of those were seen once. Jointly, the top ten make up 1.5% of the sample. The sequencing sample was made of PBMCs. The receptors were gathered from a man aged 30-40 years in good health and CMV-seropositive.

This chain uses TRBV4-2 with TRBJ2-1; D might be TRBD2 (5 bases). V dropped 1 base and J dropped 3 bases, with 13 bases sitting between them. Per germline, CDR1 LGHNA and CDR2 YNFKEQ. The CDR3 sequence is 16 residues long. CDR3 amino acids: CASSQAGGSYYNEQFF. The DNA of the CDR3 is TGTGCCAGCAGCCAAGCCGGAGGATCCTACTACAATGAGCAGTTCTTC.

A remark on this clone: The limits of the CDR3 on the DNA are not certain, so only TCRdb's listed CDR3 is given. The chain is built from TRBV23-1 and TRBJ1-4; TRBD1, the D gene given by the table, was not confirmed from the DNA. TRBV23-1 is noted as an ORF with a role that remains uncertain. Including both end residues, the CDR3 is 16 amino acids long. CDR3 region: CASSQSPAGEGKNCFF.

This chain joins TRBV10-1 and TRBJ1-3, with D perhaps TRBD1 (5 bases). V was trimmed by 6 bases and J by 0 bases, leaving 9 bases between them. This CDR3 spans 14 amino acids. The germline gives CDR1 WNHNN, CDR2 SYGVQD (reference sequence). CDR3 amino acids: CASSEGDSGNTIYF. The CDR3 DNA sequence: TGCGCCAGCAGCGAAGGGGACTCTGGAAACACCATATATTTT.

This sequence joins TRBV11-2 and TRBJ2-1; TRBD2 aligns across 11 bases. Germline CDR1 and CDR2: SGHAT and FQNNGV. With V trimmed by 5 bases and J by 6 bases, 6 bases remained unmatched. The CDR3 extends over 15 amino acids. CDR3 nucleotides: TGTGCCAGCAGCCTTAGCGGGAGGGCCGTCAATGAGCAGTTCTTC. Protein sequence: CASSLSGRAVNEQFF.

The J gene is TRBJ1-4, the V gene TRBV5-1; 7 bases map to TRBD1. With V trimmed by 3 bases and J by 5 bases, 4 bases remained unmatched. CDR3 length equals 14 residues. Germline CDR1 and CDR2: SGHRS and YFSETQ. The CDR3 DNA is TGCGCCAGCAGCTGGGGACAGAACAATGAAAAACTGTTTTTT. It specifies CASSWGQNNEKLFF.